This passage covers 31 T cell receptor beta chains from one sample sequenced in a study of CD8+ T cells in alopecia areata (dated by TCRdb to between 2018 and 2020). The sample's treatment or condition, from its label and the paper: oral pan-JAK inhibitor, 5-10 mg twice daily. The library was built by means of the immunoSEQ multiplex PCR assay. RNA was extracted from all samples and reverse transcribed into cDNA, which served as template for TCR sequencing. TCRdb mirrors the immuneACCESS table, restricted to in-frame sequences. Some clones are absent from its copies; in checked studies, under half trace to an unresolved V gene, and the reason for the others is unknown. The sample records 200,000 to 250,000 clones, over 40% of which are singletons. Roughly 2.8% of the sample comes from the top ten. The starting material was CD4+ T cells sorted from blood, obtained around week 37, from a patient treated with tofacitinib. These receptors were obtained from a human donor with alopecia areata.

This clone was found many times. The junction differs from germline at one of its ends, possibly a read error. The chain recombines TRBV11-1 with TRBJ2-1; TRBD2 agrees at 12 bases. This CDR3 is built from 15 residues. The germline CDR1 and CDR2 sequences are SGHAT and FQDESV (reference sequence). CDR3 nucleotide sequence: TGCGTCACCTCGACTAGCGGGAGCAGGAGGAATGAGCAGTTCTTC. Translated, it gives CVTSTSGSRRNEQFF.

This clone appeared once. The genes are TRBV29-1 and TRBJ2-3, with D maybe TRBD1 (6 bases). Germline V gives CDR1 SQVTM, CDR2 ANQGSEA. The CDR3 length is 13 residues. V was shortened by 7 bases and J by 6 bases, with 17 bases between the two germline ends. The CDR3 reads CSAGSGTHDTQYF. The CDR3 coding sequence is TGCAGCGCCGGATCCGGGACACACGATACGCAGTATTTT.

The CDR3 bases are TGTGCCACCGTCTCTGACAGGGATAGCTACGAGCAGTACTTC. The encoded protein is CATVSDRDSYEQYF. The gene calls are TRBV10-3 and TRBJ2-5, with 7 bases aligning to TRBD1. The end of the DNA is better explained by TRBJ2-7, so the J call may be wrong. CDR3 length: 14 amino acids. Germline CDR1 ENHRY, CDR2 SYGVKD.

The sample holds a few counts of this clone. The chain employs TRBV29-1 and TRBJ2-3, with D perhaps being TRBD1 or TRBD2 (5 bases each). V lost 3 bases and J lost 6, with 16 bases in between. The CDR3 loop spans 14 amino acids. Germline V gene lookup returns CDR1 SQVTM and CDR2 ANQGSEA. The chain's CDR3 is CSVDGTYYGDTQYF. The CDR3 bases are TGCAGCGTTGACGGGACCTACTATGGCGATACGCAGTATTTT.

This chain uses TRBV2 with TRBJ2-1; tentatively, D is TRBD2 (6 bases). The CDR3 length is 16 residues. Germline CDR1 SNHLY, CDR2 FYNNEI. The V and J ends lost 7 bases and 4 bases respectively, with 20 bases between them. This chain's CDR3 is CASTRGASAVYNEQFF. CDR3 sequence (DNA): TGTGCCAGCACCAGAGGTGCTAGCGCGGTTTACAATGAGCAGTTCTTC.

CDR3 region: CASSHRLAATYEQYF. CDR3 coding DNA: TGCGCCAGCAGCCACAGACTAGCGGCGACCTACGAGCAGTACTTC. The chain joins TRBV4-3 to TRBJ2-7; 9 bases map to TRBD2. CDR3 length: 15 residues. Germline CDR1 is LGHNA and CDR2 is YSLEER. Losses at the gene ends were 3 bases for V and 2 bases for J; bases not matched to a gene: 5.

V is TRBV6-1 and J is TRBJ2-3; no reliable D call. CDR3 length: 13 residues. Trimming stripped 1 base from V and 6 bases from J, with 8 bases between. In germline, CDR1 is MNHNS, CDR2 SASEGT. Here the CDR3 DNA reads TGTGCCAGCAGTGAAGGTACGAGGGATACGCAGTATTTT. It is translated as CASSEGTRDTQYF.

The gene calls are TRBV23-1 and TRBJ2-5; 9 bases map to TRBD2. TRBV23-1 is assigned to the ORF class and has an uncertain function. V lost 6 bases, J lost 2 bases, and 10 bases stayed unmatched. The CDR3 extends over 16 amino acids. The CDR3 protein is CASSAKTSGPQETQYF. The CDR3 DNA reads TGCGCCAGCAGCGCCAAGACTAGCGGTCCTCAAGAGACCCAGTACTTC.

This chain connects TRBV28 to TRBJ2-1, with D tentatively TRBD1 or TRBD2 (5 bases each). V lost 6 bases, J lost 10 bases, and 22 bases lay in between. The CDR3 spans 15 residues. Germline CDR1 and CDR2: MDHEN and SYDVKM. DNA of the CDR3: TGTGCCAGCAGGGGCGGCGGTCTAGCCCAGGGAGAGCAGTTCTTC. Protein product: CASRGGGLAQGEQFF.

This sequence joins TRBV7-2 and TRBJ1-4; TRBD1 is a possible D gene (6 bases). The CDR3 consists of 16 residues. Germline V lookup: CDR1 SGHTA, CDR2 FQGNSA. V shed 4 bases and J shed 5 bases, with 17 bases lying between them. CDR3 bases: TGTGCCAGCAGCTCCCAACAGGGAGAAGACAATGAAAAACTGTTTTTT. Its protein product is CASSSQQGEDNEKLFF.

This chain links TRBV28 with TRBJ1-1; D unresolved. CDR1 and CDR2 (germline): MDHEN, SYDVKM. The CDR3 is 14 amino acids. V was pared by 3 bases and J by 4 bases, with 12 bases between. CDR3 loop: CASSFRAGGTEAFF. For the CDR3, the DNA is TGTGCCAGCAGTTTTCGCGCGGGCGGCACTGAAGCTTTCTTT.

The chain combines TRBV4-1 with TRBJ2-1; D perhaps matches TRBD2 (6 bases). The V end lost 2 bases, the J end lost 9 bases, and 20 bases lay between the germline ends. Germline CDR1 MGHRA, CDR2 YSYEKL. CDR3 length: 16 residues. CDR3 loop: CASSQLTGAYTLEQFF. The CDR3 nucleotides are TGCGCCAGCAGCCAACTAACGGGAGCTTACACACTTGAGCAGTTCTTC.

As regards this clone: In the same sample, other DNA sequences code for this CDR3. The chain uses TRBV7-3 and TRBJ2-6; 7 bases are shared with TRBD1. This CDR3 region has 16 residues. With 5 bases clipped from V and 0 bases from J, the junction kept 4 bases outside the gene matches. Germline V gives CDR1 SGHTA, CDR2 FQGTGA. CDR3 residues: CASSVAGGSGANVLTF. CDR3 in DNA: TGTGCCAGCAGCGTAGCAGGGGGCTCTGGGGCCAACGTCCTGACTTTC.

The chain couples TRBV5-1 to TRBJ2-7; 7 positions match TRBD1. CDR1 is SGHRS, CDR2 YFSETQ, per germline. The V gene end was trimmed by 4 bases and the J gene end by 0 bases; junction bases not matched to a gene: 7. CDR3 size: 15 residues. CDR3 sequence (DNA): TGCGCCAGCAGCCCGTTCAACAGGGGCTCCTACGAGCAGTACTTC. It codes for CASSPFNRGSYEQYF.

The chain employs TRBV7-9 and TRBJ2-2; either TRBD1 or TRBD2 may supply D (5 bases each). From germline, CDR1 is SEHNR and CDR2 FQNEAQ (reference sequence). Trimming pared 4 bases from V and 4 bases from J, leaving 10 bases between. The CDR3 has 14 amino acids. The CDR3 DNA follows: TGTGCCAGCAGCTCTTCGAGGGGCACCGGGGAGCTGTTTTTT. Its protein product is CASSSSRGTGELFF.

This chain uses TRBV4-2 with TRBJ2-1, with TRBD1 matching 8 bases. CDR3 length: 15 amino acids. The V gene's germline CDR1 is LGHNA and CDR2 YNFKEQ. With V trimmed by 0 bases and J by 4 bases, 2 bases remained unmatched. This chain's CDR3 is CASSQEGDRYNEQFF. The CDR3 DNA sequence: TGTGCCAGCAGCCAAGAAGGGGACAGGTACAATGAGCAGTTCTTC.

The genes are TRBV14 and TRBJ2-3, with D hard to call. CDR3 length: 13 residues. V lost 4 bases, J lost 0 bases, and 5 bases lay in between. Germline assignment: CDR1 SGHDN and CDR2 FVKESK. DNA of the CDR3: TGTGCCAGCAGCCCCGCTAGCACAGATACGCAGTATTTT. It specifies CASSPASTDTQYF.

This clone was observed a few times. CDR3: CASSPDRSFGELFF. The CDR3 DNA sequence: TGTGCCAGCAGCCCTGACAGGAGTTTCGGGGAGCTGTTTTTT. The gene calls are TRBV7-2 and TRBJ2-2, with TRBD1 as a possible D gene (6 bases). This CDR3 comprises 14 residues. V shed 5 bases and J shed 7 bases, with 14 bases lying between them. The germline V gene encodes CDR1 SGHTA and CDR2 FQGNSA.

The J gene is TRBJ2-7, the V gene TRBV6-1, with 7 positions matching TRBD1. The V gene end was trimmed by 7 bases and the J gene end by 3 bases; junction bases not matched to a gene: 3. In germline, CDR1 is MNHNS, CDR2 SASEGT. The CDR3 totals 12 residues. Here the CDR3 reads CASTRDSYEQYF. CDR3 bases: TGTGCCAGCACCAGGGACAGCTACGAGCAGTACTTC.

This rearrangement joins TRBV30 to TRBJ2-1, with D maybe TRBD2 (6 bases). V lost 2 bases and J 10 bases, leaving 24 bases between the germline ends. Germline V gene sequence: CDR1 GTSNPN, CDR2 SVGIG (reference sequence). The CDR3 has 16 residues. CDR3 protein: CAWSSWGQRAEGEQFF. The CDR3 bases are TGTGCCTGGAGTTCATGGGGCCAGCGGGCGGAGGGGGAGCAGTTCTTC.

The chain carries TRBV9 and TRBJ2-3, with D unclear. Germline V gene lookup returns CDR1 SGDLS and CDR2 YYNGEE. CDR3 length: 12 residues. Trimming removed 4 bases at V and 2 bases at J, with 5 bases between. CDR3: CASSLVTDTQYF. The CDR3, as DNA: TGTGCCAGCAGCCTCGTCACAGATACGCAGTATTTT.

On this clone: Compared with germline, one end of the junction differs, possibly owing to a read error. The DNA for the CDR3 is TGTGCCAGCAGTGACGAGGCCATCCGTGGAGATGCGCAGTATTTT. It yields the protein CASSDEAIRGDAQYF. The rearrangement links TRBV2 to TRBJ2-3; no firm D call. The length of the CDR3 is 15 residues. The germline gives CDR1 SNHLY, CDR2 FYNNEI.

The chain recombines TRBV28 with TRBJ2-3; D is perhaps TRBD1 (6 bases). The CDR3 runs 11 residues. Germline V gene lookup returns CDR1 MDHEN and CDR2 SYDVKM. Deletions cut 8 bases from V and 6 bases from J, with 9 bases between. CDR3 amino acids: CASGDRDTQYF. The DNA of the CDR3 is TGTGCCAGCGGCGACAGGGATACGCAGTATTTT.

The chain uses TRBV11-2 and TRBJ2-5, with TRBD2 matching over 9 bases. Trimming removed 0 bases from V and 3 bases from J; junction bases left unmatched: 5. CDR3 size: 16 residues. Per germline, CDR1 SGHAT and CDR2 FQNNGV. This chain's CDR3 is CASSLDWLAGKETQYF. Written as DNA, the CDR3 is TGTGCCAGCAGCTTAGATTGGCTAGCGGGGAAAGAGACCCAGTACTTC.

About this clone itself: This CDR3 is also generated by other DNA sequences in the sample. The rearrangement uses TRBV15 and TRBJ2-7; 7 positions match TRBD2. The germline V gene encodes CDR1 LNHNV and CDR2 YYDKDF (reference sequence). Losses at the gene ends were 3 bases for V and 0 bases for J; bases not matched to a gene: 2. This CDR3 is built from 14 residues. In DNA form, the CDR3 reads TGTGCCACCAGCAGGGGCGGGAGCTCCTACGAGCAGTACTTC. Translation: CATSRGGSSYEQYF.

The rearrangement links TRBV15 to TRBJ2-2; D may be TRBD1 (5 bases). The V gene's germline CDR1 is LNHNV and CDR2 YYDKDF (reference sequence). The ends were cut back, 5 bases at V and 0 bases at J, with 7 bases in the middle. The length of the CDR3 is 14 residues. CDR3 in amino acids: CATSGAANTGELFF. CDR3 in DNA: TGTGCCACCAGCGGGGCTGCGAACACCGGGGAGCTGTTTTTT.

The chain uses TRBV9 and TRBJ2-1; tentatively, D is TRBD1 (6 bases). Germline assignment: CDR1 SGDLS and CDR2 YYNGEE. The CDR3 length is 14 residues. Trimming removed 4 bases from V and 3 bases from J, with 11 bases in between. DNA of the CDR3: TGTGCCAGCAGCCCCGGACAGAACTACAATGAGCAGTTCTTC. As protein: CASSPGQNYNEQFF.

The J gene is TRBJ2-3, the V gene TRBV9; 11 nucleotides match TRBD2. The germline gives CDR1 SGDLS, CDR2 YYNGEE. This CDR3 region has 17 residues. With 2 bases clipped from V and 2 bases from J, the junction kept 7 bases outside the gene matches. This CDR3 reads CASSVSSGRQPTDTQYF. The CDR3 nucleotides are TGTGCCAGCAGCGTCTCTAGCGGGAGGCAGCCCACAGATACGCAGTATTTT. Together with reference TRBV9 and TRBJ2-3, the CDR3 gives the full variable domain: DSGVTQTPKHLITATGQRVTLRCSPRSGDLSVYWYQQSLDQGLQFLIQYYNGEERAKGNILERFSAQQFPDLHSELNLSSLELGDSALYFCASSVSSGRQPTDTQYFGPGTRLTVL.

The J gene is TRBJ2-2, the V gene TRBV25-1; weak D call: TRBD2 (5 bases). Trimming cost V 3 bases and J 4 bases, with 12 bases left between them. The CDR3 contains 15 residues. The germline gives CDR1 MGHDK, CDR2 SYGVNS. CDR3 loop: CASSDNLAFTGELFF. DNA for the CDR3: TGTGCCAGCAGTGATAACCTAGCTTTCACCGGGGAGCTGTTTTTT.

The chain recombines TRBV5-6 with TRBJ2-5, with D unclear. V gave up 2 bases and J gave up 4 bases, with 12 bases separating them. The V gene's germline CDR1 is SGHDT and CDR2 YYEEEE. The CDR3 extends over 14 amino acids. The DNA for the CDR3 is TGTGCCAGCAGCTTCGGAACGGACCCAGAGACCCAGTACTTC. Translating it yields CASSFGTDPETQYF.

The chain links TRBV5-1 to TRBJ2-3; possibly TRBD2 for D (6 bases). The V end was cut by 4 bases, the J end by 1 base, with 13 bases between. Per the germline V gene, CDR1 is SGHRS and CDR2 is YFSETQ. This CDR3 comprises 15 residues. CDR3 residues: CASSLIAEGTDTQYF. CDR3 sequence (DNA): TGCGCCAGCAGCCTTATAGCGGAAGGCACAGATACGCAGTATTTT.